This paragraph reports one T cell receptor beta chain. The antigen is not known. This sample's time point: newly diagnosed GD, antithyroid drugs for less than 3 months. RNA extracted from PBMCs served as the sequencing template. This sample was included in a study of regulatory T cells in long-lasting Graves disease. Combining iRepertoire HTBI primers with Arm-PCR of CDR3 regions, the authors built TCR beta libraries. MiXCR, run by TCRdb on the multiplex PCR reads, gives a single entry per CDR3 protein. The table shows some 250,000 distinct CDR3 sequences, with 15% to 20% occurring only once. Study-level findings and limits: Favored usage of TRBV28, TRBJ1-2 and TRBJ2-5 was recorded in persistent disease. Blood alone, not thyroid tissue, was studied.

The germline gives CDR1 ENHRY, CDR2 SYGVKD. The germline V and J ends were trimmed by 10 bases and 4 bases, with 18 bases remaining between them. This CDR3 comprises 14 residues. This sample also belongs to another study, concerning T cells in Graves' hyperthyroidism and ophthalmopathy. That publication notes: Hyperthyroidism, newly diagnosed and lasting under 2 months, affected patients aged 18 to 65.

The chain couples TRBV10-3 to TRBJ2-3; tentatively, D is TRBD2 (5 bases). The origin of this receptor is a woman aged 30 to 39 with Graves disease. The sample consisted of peripheral blood mononuclear cells (PBMCs), taken at new diagnosis, from a patient treated with antithyroid drugs. CDR3 sequence: CATQTPEGADTQYF. CDR3 sequence (DNA): TGTGCCACCCAAACTCCCGAGGGCGCAGATACGCAGTATTTT.